This T cell receptor beta chain was profiled in a study of human T cells and chemical hapten exposure. Study context: The study traced per-sample TCR yield variation mainly to small differences in pooled library volumes.

The time point here: healthy volunteer bleed at 6 weeks. Blood, whole and unfractionated, served as the source for total RNA extraction. TCRdb re-analysed the RACE reads in MiXCR, keeping a single row per CDR3 protein. The sample records about 82,000 distinct CDR3 sequences, around 8.7% being singletons. Trimming shortened V by 6 bases and J by 6 bases, and 17 bases separated the two germline ends. This CDR3 contains 14 residues. The origin of this receptor is a male donor in good health. Some clones in this sample may be carry-over from other donors' samples. Source material: whole blood. V is TRBV12-3 or TRBV12-4 and J is TRBJ1-1; maybe TRBD1 (6 bases). In DNA form, the CDR3 reads TGTGCCAGCAGCCCCAATTACCCAGGGGCTGAAGCTTTCTTT. Encoded protein: CASSPNYPGAEAFF.